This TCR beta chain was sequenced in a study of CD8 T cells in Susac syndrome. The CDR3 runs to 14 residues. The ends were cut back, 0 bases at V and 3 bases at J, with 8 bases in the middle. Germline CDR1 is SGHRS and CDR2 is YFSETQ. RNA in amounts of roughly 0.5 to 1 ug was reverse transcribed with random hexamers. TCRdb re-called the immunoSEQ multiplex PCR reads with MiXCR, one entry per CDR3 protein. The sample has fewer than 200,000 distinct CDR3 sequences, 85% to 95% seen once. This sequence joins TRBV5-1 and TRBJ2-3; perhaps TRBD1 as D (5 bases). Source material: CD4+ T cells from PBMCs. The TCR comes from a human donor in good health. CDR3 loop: CASSLGGQTDTQYF. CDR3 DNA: TGCGCCAGCAGCTTGGGGGGCCAGACAGATACGCAGTATTTT.